A single sample is the source of the 8 T cell receptor beta chains below, sequenced in a study of cytomegalovirus exposure and HLA in healthy donors. The study ran its PCR with 60 Vbeta and 13 Jbeta primers. Clones were read by immunoSEQ multiplex PCR, and TCRdb kept only the in-frame ones, dropping some. The sample contains around 58,000 clones, 60% to 80% of which appear only once. Material for sequencing was PBMCs. All receptors derive from a female donor in good health and CMV-seronegative.

This clone was counted only a few times. This CDR3 is CASDSGLGTSGNNEQFF. The CDR3 nucleotides read TGTGCCAGCGATTCGGGTTTGGGGACTAGCGGTAACAATGAGCAGTTCTTC. The rearrangement links TRBV5-6 to TRBJ2-1; 11 bases are shared with TRBD2. Losses at the gene ends were 7 bases for V and 5 bases for J; bases not matched to a gene: 14. The CDR3 is 17 amino acids. The germline CDR1 and CDR2 sequences are SGHDT and YYEEEE. Full variable domain (outside the CDR3, taken from reference TRBV5-6 and TRBJ2-1): DAGVTQSPTHLIKTRGQQVTLRCSPKSGHDTVSWYQQALGQGPQFIFQYYEEEERQRGNFPDRFSGHQFPNYSSELNVNALLLGDSALYLCASDSGLGTSGNNEQFFGPGTRLTVL.

J is TRBJ1-3 and V is TRBV5-1; possible D gene TRBD1, 5 bases. The CDR3 loop spans 14 amino acids. Trimming took 0 bases from V and 4 from J, leaving 8 bases between them. Germline CDR1 is SGHRS and CDR2 is YFSETQ. CDR3 sequence: CASSLDQGGNTIYF. The CDR3 nucleotides are TGCGCCAGCAGCTTGGATCAGGGAGGAAACACCATATATTTT. Using reference TRBV5-1 and TRBJ1-3 for the parts outside the CDR3, the full variable domain is KAGVTQTPRYLIKTRGQQVTLSCSPISGHRSVSWYQQTPGQGLQFLFEYFSETQRNKGNFPGRFSGRQFSNSRSEMNVSTLELGDSALYLCASSLDQGGNTIYFGEGSWLTVV.

The chain employs TRBV2 and TRBJ1-1, with no clear D. The CDR3 loop spans 13 amino acids. The V gene lost 5 bases and the J gene lost 3 bases, with 10 bases spanning the gap. The germline V gene has CDR1 SNHLY and CDR2 FYNNEI. The CDR3 here is CASSIKRDTEAFF. The DNA of the CDR3 is TGTGCCAGCAGTATAAAGAGGGACACTGAAGCTTTCTTT.

This clone came up a few times. This chain connects TRBV5-1 to TRBJ2-4; 13 bases map to TRBD2. V lost 0 bases, J lost 7 bases, and 4 bases stayed unmatched. The CDR3 has 16 residues. Per germline, CDR1 SGHRS and CDR2 YFSETQ. CDR3 in DNA: TGCGCCAGCAGCTTGGCTACTAGCGGGGGGGCGAACATTCAGTACTTC. Translation: CASSLATSGGANIQYF.

The V and J genes are TRBV7-2 and TRBJ2-2; D not resolved. V gave up 1 base and J gave up 6 bases, with 6 bases separating them. The CDR3 consists of 13 residues. Germline assignment: CDR1 SGHTA and CDR2 FQGNSA. The chain's CDR3 is CASSLDPAGELFF. The CDR3 DNA sequence: TGTGCCAGCAGCTTAGACCCGGCCGGGGAGCTGTTTTTT.

V and J are TRBV20-1 and TRBJ1-4; D unresolved. Per germline, CDR1 DFQATT and CDR2 SNEGSKA (reference sequence). This CDR3 spans 11 amino acids. V shed 3 bases and J shed 3 bases, with 2 bases lying between them. For the CDR3, the DNA is TGCAGTGCTAGCGCTAATGAAAAACTGTTTTTT. This gives the protein CSASANEKLFF.

The V gene is TRBV15, the J gene TRBJ1-2, with D possibly matching TRBD1 (5 bases). V dropped 8 bases and J dropped 4 bases, with 17 bases sitting between them. The germline V gene has CDR1 LNHNV and CDR2 YYDKDF (reference sequence). CDR3 size: 14 residues. The CDR3, as DNA: TGTGCCACCGCGAGCGAGGCAGGGCTCTATGGCTACACCTTC. The encoded protein is CATASEAGLYGYTF. Filled out from reference TRBV15 and TRBJ1-2, the complete variable domain reads DAMVIQNPRYQVTQFGKPVTLSCSQTLNHNVMYWYQQKSSQAPKLLFHYYDKDFNNEADTPDNFQSRRPNTSFCFLDIRSPGLGDTAMYLCATASEAGLYGYTFGSGTRLTVV.

The chain carries TRBV5-5 and TRBJ2-1, with a weak D call TRBD2 (5 bases). CDR3 length: 15 residues. The germline gives CDR1 SGHKS, CDR2 YYEKEE (reference sequence). The V gene lost 4 bases and the J gene lost 0 bases, with 11 bases spanning the gap. The CDR3 DNA sequence: TGTGCCAGCAGCACGGACTTTAGCTCCTACAATGAGCAGTTCTTC. Protein sequence: CASSTDFSSYNEQFF.